The entry that follows covers one T cell receptor (beta chain) sequence. The antigen is undetermined. This entry belongs to a study of response to subunit inactivated influenza vaccine. Study-level points and caveats: The authors suggested that few new T cells are recruited per seasonal influenza vaccination.

MiXCR, run by TCRdb on the RT-PCR reads, gives a single entry per CDR3 protein. The sample has over 750,000 distinct CDR3 sequences; about 20% are singletons. Germline V CDR1 and CDR2: SGHTA, FQGNSA. The CDR3 runs 13 residues. The germline V and J ends were trimmed by 7 bases and 5 bases, with 12 bases remaining between them. Sequenced here: PBMCs from blood, sampled about 5 days after vaccination. The sequence derives from a man aged 45 to 65 who received an inactivated influenza vaccine. The V and J genes are TRBV7-2 and TRBJ1-5; TRBD1 is a possible D gene (5 bases). Written as DNA, the CDR3 is TGTGCCAGCACCAGACAGTTCGATCAGCCCCAGCATTTT. Its translation: CASTRQFDQPQHF.